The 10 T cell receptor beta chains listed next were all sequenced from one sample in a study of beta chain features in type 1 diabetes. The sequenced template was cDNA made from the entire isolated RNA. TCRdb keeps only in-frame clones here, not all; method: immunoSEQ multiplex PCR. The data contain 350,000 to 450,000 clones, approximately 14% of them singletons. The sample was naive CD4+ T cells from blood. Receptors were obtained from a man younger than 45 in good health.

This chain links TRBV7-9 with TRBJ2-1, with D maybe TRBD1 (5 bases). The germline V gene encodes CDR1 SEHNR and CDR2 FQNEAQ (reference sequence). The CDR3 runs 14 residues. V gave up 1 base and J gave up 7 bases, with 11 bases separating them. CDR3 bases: TGTGCCAGCAGCTTAGTCGGAGACAGTAATGAGCAGTTCTTC. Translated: CASSLVGDSNEQFF.

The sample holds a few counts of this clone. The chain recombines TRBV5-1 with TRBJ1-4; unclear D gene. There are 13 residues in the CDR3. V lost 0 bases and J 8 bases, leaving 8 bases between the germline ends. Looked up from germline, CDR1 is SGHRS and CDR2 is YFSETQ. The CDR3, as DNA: TGCGCCAGCAGCTTGGGACAAGCGGAAAAACTGTTTTTT. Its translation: CASSLGQAEKLFF.

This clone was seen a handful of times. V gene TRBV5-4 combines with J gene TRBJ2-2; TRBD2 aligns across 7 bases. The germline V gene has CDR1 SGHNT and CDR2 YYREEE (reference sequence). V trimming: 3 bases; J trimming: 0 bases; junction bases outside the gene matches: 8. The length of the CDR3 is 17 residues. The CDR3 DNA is TGTGCCAGCAGCTCAAAGGCGACTAGCCCGAACACCGGGGAGCTGTTTTTT. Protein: CASSSKATSPNTGELFF.

The CDR3: CASSQRLLAGGQETQYF. The CDR3 DNA reads as TGCGCCAGCAGCCAACGCCTACTAGCGGGGGGGCAAGAGACCCAGTACTTC. The chain couples TRBV4-3 to TRBJ2-5; TRBD2 agrees at 13 bases. Germline trimming cut 2 bases from V and 2 bases from J; bases unmatched to any gene: 5. The germline V gene encodes CDR1 LGHNA and CDR2 YSLEER. The CDR3 has 17 residues.

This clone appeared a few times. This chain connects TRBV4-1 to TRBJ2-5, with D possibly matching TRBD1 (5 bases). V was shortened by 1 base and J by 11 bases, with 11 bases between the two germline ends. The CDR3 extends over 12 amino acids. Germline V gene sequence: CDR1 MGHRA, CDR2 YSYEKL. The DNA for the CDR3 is TGCGCCAGCAGCCAAGTTGGACACAAGCAGTACTTC. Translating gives CASSQVGHKQYF.

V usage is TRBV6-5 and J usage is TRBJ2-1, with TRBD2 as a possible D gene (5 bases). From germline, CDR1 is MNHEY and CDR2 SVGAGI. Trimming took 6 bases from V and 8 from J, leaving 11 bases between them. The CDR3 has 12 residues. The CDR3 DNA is TGTGCCAGCAGCCGACTAAACGATGAGCAGTTCTTC. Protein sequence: CASSRLNDEQFF.

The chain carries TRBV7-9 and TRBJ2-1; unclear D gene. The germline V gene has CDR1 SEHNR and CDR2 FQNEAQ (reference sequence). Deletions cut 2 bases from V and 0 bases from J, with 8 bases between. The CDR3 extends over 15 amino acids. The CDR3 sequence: CASSLMASSYNEQFF. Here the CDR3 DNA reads TGTGCCAGCAGCTTAATGGCGAGCTCCTACAATGAGCAGTTCTTC. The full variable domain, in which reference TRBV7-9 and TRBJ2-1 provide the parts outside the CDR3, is DTGVSQNPRHKITKRGQNVTFRCDPISEHNRLYWYRQTLGQGPEFLTYFQNEAQLEKSRLLSDRFSAERPKGSFSTLEIQRTEQGDSAMYLCASSLMASSYNEQFFGPGTRLTVL.

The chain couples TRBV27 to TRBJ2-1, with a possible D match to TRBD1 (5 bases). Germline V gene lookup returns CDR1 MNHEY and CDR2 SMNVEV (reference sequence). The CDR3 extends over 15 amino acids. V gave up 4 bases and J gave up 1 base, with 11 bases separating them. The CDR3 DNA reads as TGTGCCAGCAGTTGGGGCTTAGATTCCTACAATGAGCAGTTCTTC. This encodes CASSWGLDSYNEQFF.

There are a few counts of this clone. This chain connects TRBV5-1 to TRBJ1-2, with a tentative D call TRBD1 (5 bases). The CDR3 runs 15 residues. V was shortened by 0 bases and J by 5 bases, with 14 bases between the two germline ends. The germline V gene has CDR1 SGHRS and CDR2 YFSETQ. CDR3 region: CASSLGQGSGYGYTF. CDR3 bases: TGCGCCAGCAGCTTGGGCCAGGGATCGGGATATGGCTACACCTTC.

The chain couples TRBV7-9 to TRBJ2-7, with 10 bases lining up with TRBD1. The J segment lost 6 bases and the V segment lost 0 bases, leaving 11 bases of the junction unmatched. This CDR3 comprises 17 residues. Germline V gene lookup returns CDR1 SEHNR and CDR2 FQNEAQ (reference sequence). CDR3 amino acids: CASSLASGTGASGEQYV. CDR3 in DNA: TGTGCCAGCAGCTTAGCCTCCGGGACAGGGGCCAGCGGCGAGCAGTACGTC.